This passage covers 20 T cell receptor beta chains from one sample sequenced in a study of fetal regulatory T cell absence and autoimmunity. TCRdb's copy holds only in-frame clones and misses some; the assay was immunoSEQ multiplex PCR. The repertoire holds 95,000 to 100,000 clones, with approximately 75% as singletons. The sequencing sample was made of pancreas tissue. These receptors were obtained from a male donor with IPEX syndrome.

The gene calls are TRBV19 and TRBJ1-2; perhaps TRBD1 as D (5 bases). Looked up from germline, CDR1 is LNHDA and CDR2 is SQIVND (reference sequence). CDR3 size: 13 residues. V lost 4 bases, J lost 2 bases, and 8 bases lay in between. The CDR3 region has the DNA TGTGCCAGTAGTAGGGGGAACAACTATGGCTACACCTTC. Amino acids: CASSRGNNYGYTF.

V gene TRBV9 combines with J gene TRBJ2-3; D is unclear. The CDR3 length is 15 residues. The V gene lost 0 bases and the J gene lost 0 bases, with 8 bases spanning the gap. The germline V gene has CDR1 SGDLS and CDR2 YYNGEE. The chain's CDR3 is CASSVARFSTDTQYF. In nucleotides, the CDR3 is TGTGCCAGCAGCGTAGCCAGGTTTAGCACAGATACGCAGTATTTT.

This clone turned up a few times. Other DNA sequences of this sample code for an identical CDR3. The genes are TRBV9 and TRBJ1-2, with D tentatively TRBD1 (5 bases). This CDR3 comprises 13 residues. Trimming pared 0 bases from V and 3 bases from J, leaving 6 bases between. Germline V gene sequence: CDR1 SGDLS, CDR2 YYNGEE. DNA for the CDR3: TGTGCCAGCAGCGTAGGGGGGGACTATGGCTACACCTTC. It codes for CASSVGGDYGYTF.

This clone showed up just once. V gene TRBV4-3 combines with J gene TRBJ1-2; D uncertain. CDR1 is LGHNA and CDR2 is YSLEER in the germline V gene. V was shortened by 4 bases and J by 6 bases, with 15 bases between the two germline ends. The CDR3 spans 14 residues. For the CDR3, the DNA is TGCGCCAGCAGCCTGCCGGGGAAAAGCAATGGCTACACCTTC. Its translation is CASSLPGKSNGYTF.

This clone was picked up one time. This CDR3 reads CASSIPRRGPNTGELFF. CDR3 DNA sequence: TGTGCCAGCAGCATCCCTCGACGGGGGCCGAACACCGGGGAGCTGTTTTTT. The rearrangement uses TRBV9 and TRBJ2-2; D is tentatively TRBD1 or TRBD2 (6 bases each). V lost 4 bases and J 0 bases, leaving 16 bases between the germline ends. Germline loops: CDR1 SGDLS, CDR2 YYNGEE. The CDR3 extends over 17 amino acids.

V is TRBV7-9 and J is TRBJ2-1; TRBD2 aligns across 12 bases. There are 16 residues in the CDR3. CDR1 SEHNR and CDR2 FQNEAQ come from the germline V gene (reference sequence). The V gene end was trimmed by 4 bases and the J gene end by 6 bases; junction bases not matched to a gene: 7. Here the CDR3 DNA reads TGTGCCAGCAGCTACTCGACTAGCGGGAGTCCCAATGAGCAGTTCTTC. Translating it yields CASSYSTSGSPNEQFF. The full variable domain, in which reference TRBV7-9 and TRBJ2-1 provide the parts outside the CDR3, is DTGVSQNPRHKITKRGQNVTFRCDPISEHNRLYWYRQTLGQGPEFLTYFQNEAQLEKSRLLSDRFSAERPKGSFSTLEIQRTEQGDSAMYLCASSYSTSGSPNEQFFGPGTRLTVL.

The CDR3 reads CASSIGRGLYQPQHF. The CDR3 DNA reads as TGTGCCAGTAGTATCGGCAGGGGGCTGTATCAGCCCCAGCATTTT. The gene calls are TRBV19 and TRBJ1-5; 8 bases agree with TRBD1. Trimming cost V 3 bases and J 5 bases; bases outside gene matches: 6. Germline CDR1 and CDR2: LNHDA and SQIVND (reference sequence). The CDR3 is 15 residues long.

The chain combines TRBV19 with TRBJ2-1, with TRBD2 identical over 7 bases. CDR1 and CDR2 (germline): LNHDA, SQIVND (reference sequence). CDR3 size: 15 residues. V shed 5 bases and J 7 bases; nucleotides not matched to a gene: 11. The CDR3 bases are TGTGCCAGTAGTCTTCAAGCGGGAAAATCGAATGAGCAGTTCTTC. It specifies CASSLQAGKSNEQFF. The full variable domain, its missing parts supplied by reference TRBV19 and TRBJ2-1, is DGGITQSPKYLFRKEGQNVTLSCEQNLNHDAMYWYRQDPGQGLRLIYYSQIVNDFQKGDIAEGYSVSREKKESFPLTVTSAQKNPTAFYLCASSLQAGKSNEQFFGPGTRLTVL.

The rearrangement uses TRBV2 and TRBJ2-1; 7 bases are shared with TRBD1. The CDR3 spans 14 residues. Germline V CDR1 and CDR2: SNHLY, FYNNEI. The V gene end was trimmed by 10 bases and the J gene end by 1 base; junction bases not matched to a gene: 7. The CDR3 loop reads CANRDRESYNEQFF. The CDR3 nucleotides are TGTGCCAACCGTGACAGGGAATCCTACAATGAGCAGTTCTTC.

J is TRBJ1-1 and V is TRBV19; D is unclear. The V end lost 1 base, the J end lost 4 bases, and 7 bases lay between the germline ends. CDR1 LNHDA and CDR2 SQIVND come from the germline V gene (reference sequence). The CDR3 loop spans 13 amino acids. The CDR3 region is CASSIALPTEAFF. CDR3 nucleotides: TGTGCCAGTAGTATAGCTCTCCCCACTGAAGCTTTCTTT.

This chain joins TRBV25-1 and TRBJ2-1, with D possibly TRBD1 on 6 matching bases. Germline CDR1 reads MGHDK; CDR2 reads SYGVNS. The length of the CDR3 is 15 residues. V was pared by 7 bases and J by 7 bases, with 20 bases between. The CDR3 nucleotides read TGTGCCAGCACCCCCAGGGGCACCCTAAGAAATGAGCAGTTCTTC. The encoded protein is CASTPRGTLRNEQFF.

The chain couples TRBV5-1 to TRBJ2-3, with TRBD2 identical over 8 bases. This CDR3 has 14 residues. From germline, CDR1 is SGHRS and CDR2 YFSETQ. V shed 2 bases and J 6 bases; nucleotides not matched to a gene: 5. Here the CDR3 DNA reads TGCGCCAGCAGCTTTTCCTTAGCGGGGGATACGCAGTATTTT. Amino acid sequence: CASSFSLAGDTQYF.

This clone was picked up one time. The chain uses TRBV7-2 and TRBJ2-3, with a tentative D call TRBD1 (6 bases). V lost 5 bases, J lost 9 bases, and 21 bases lay in between. The CDR3 is 15 amino acids. Germline assignment: CDR1 SGHTA and CDR2 FQGNSA. The DNA of the CDR3 is TGTGCCAGCAGCAAACGGGGACACCCACCACGCACGCAGTATTTT. Its translation is CASSKRGHPPRTQYF.

DNA for the CDR3: TGCGCCAGCAGCCAAGATTTTTACGAGCAGTACTTC. This translates into CASSQDFYEQYF. V gene TRBV4-1 combines with J gene TRBJ2-7; D unclear. Trimming shortened V by 0 bases and J by 4 bases, and 4 bases separated the two germline ends. This CDR3 has 12 residues. Germline-derived CDR1 and CDR2 are MGHRA and YSYEKL.

V is TRBV7-5 and J is TRBJ2-7. TRBV7-5 is recorded as a pseudogene. The CDR3 extends over 13 amino acids. CDR3 in DNA: TGTGTCAGAAGCATGGGCCTCGGGCACGAGCAGTACTTC. Its translation: CVRSMGLGHEQYF.

This clone was detected once. The V gene is TRBV2, the J gene TRBJ1-3, with D hard to call. V was clipped by 4 bases and J by 2 bases, with 6 bases between them. The length of the CDR3 is 13 residues. CDR1 is SNHLY, CDR2 FYNNEI, per germline. The CDR3 spells CASSGGAGNTIYF. The DNA of the CDR3 is TGTGCCAGCAGTGGGGGTGCTGGAAACACCATATATTTT.

This chain joins TRBV7-2 and TRBJ2-5, with D uncertain. The CDR3 has 13 amino acids. The V and J ends lost 1 base and 7 bases respectively, with 10 bases between them. Germline lookup yields CDR1 SGHTA and CDR2 FQGNSA. CDR3 loop: CASSLVHPGTQYF. In nucleotides, the CDR3 is TGTGCCAGCAGCTTAGTTCACCCGGGGACCCAGTACTTC.

The DNA for the CDR3 is TGTGCCAGCAGCTTAGTATGGACAGGGGACCACGAGCAGTACTTC. Amino acids: CASSLVWTGDHEQYF. The chain has TRBV7-8 and TRBJ2-7, with 9 bases fitting TRBD1. Germline CDR1 and CDR2: SGHVS and FQNEAQ. After removal of 1 base from V and 5 bases from J, the junction contained 6 bases not matched to a gene. The CDR3 loop spans 15 amino acids.

V is TRBV6-1 and J is TRBJ1-6, with no clear D. The CDR3 spans 12 residues. Germline-derived CDR1 and CDR2 are MNHNS and SASEGT. Trimming took 3 bases from V and 5 from J, leaving 2 bases between them. The CDR3 region is CASSDNNSPLHF. CDR3 nucleotides: TGTGCCAGCAGTGATAATAATTCACCCCTCCACTTT.

This clone occurred once. This chain uses TRBV6-1 with TRBJ1-5; D is undetermined. The V end lost 3 bases, the J end lost 6 bases, and 3 bases lay between the germline ends. CDR3 length: 11 amino acids. Germline assignment: CDR1 MNHNS and CDR2 SASEGT. CDR3 sequence reads: CASSDTQPQHF. CDR3 DNA: TGTGCCAGCAGTGATACTCAGCCCCAGCATTTT.